This T cell receptor (beta chain) came from a study of naive and memory T cell subsets (dated by TCRdb to 2017 to 2019). The study in broad terms: Sorted naive and memory T cell subsets from peripheral blood were analyzed in the study using a UMI-based, open-source pipeline for TCR alpha and beta sequencing. IgG serology results and the functional CMV T cell responses were in complete agreement. RNA was DNase-treated and reverse transcribed with TCR constant-region primers, mostly using SuperScript III. What the research found in general, with its limitations: A power law was followed by TCR abundance, with an exponent that differed between naive and memory subsets but was consistent across the three individuals. In both CD4 and CD8 cells, the Gini index increased while Shannon and inverse Simpson diversity decreased from naive through CM, EM and EMRA. The repertoire findings for the naive and memory subsets could not be validated, as no ground truth was available. RNA-based TCR counts may be affected by expression changes linked to T cell activation and differentiation. Clonotypes were defined as single alpha or beta chain sequences, not paired alpha/beta receptors. Following error correction, more than 90% of naive TCR sequences occurred only once, which made naive abundance distributions much steeper than those of memory subsets. A few larger clonotypes were present in naive repertoires, particularly the CD8 repertoires, and these clonotypes were possibly memory cells re-expressing CD45RA.

From the second PCR step onward, the TCR alpha chain libraries and the TCR beta chain libraries were amplified separately. The CMV status of each donor was determined by measuring IFNgamma production from CD4+ T cells after fresh PBMCs had been stimulated overnight with CMV viral lysate. Using Miltenyi beads, CD4 T cells were first positively selected, and CD8 T cells were then positively selected from the CD4-negative fraction. After staining for CD3, CD4, CD8, CD45RA, CD27 and a live/dead dye, cells were sorted on a BD Aria II into four subsets based on CD45RA and CD27. Blood came from three healthy volunteers, each fractionated into CD4 and CD8 T cells and then into four differentiation subsets. Approximately 120 ml of peripheral blood was drawn per donor, and PBMC were isolated by Ficoll-Paque PLUS density-gradient centrifugation. The sorted cells were lysed in RLT buffer, after which RNA was extracted using a Qiagen RNeasy kit and kept at -80 degrees C.

The CDR3 numbers 15 residues from cysteine through phenylalanine. Only CDR3 DNA is held: 45 bases, read in frame from base 1. Per the germline V gene (reference sequence), DFQATT is the CDR1 and SNEGSKA is the CDR2. Here V drops 0 bases and J drops 3 bases, and the junction holds 5 bases not matched to any gene. On this clonotype itself: What this receptor recognizes is not known. Per-nucleotide qualities are absent, and no much larger clonotype sits a single base away.

Library creation used UMI-ligation and nested PCR. An equimolar mix of two oligonucleotides covering both TRBC1 and TRBC2 was used as the beta constant-region primer. The ligated cDNA went through four rounds of PCR with nested alpha and beta constant-region primers together with the SP2 primer. A single-stranded oligonucleotide carrying the SP2 primer and a 12-nucleotide UMI was ligated to the 3' end of the cDNA by T4 RNA ligase 1. The ligation reaction was kept at 16 degrees C for about 19-24 hours. PCR2 was usually performed as a SYBR Green qPCR and halted at a preset threshold so that over-amplification would not occur. Apart from the first purification, every purification step used Agencourt AMPure XP magnetic beads. Library amounts were measured by Qubit and library quality was assessed on a TapeStation, where the main peak was expected at around 650 bp. Sequencing of the pooled libraries was done on an Illumina MiSeq using v2 2x251 paired-end kits, which typically yielded roughly 0.95-2 million reads per sample. Each sample library was pooled at roughly 4 nM, and roughly 4.5-7.5% PhiX was included to improve cluster recognition. On the study's bioinformatics: Decombinator assigned V and J genes to Demultiplexor-processed FASTQ reads by tag matching, allowing a single base-pair mismatch. UMIs were used by Collapsinator to correct both sequencing errors and frequency errors arising from PCR heterogeneity. CDR3Translator translated TCRs and extracted CDR3s from the conserved cysteine to the FGXG phenylalanine, flagging non-productive sequences. Gini, Shannon entropy and inverse Simpson indices were calculated on repertoires subsampled to equal numbers of UMI-defined TCRs. Power-law fits to clonotype abundance distributions were performed by maximum likelihood within the linear range. When run on a single naive CD8 sample, MIGEC and the pipeline yielded similar UMI counts, similar unique TCR numbers and similar clonal distributions. One analysis removed from the naive repertoire any naive TCRs that were also present in any memory subset from the same donor. Repertoires were searched for some 7,000 CMV-associated CDR3 sequences compiled from VDJdb and a published dataset. The public reads were reprocessed in TCRdb via fastp at Q25 and MiXCR, keeping in-frame beta chains. Rows with a matching CDR3 protein are joined into one entry that keeps the most common DNA and genes. None of the V and J calls come from the authors' own analysis; TCRdb made them. Across this sample there are about 99,000 distinct CDR3 sequences, with 14% seen only once. The ten largest clones take up about 3% of the sample.

The chain was built from TRBV20-1 and TRBJ2-1; a stretch of 7 junction bases matches TRBD2. Material for sequencing was naive CD8+ T cells from blood. Explained via the paper, the cell subset or site label denotes: naive T cells, CD45RA high CD27+. The sequence was obtained from a human donor in good health. The nucleotide sequence is given as TGCAGTGCTAGAGAGTGGGAGGGCCTCTACAATGAGCAGTTCTTC. This codes for CSAREWEGLYNEQFF.